The source of this TCR beta chain is a study of T cell repertoires in cytomegalovirus infection. The overall study: Matching HLA type and CMV infection were both indicated by public TCR beta signatures.

TCRdb ran MiXCR on the reads and lists one entry per CDR3 protein. In the table there are around 750,000 distinct CDR3 sequences, about 31% of which are singletons. Regarding this clonotype: The target antigen is unknown.

The receptor's source is a human donor in good health (CMV status not recorded). Some clones in this sample may be carry-over from other donors' samples. Specimen: cultured CD8+ T cells from PBMCs, collected from culture after CMV antigen stimulation.

CDR3 region: CASSWSGRVSGANVLTF. The CDR3 coding sequence is TGTGCCAGCAGTTGGAGTGGGAGGGTCTCTGGGGCCAACGTCCTGACTTTC. V usage is TRBV12-3 or TRBV12-4 and J usage is TRBJ2-6; the match to TRBD2 covers 7 bases. V was pared by 4 bases and J by 0 bases, with 6 bases of the junction left unmatched. The CDR3 is 17 amino acids.